This note documents a single T cell receptor (beta chain) sequence. This entry belongs to a study of T cells in narcolepsy. The germline CDR1 and CDR2 sequences are SGHVS and FQNEAQ. V shed 5 bases and J shed 4 bases, with 18 bases lying between them. There are 16 residues in the CDR3. The assay was immunoSEQ multiplex PCR, and TCRdb's table has in-frame clones only and misses some. The sample has tens of thousands of clones; about 87% are singletons. Material for sequencing was memory (CD45RA-) CD4+ T cells from blood. The sequence was obtained from a human donor in good health. The chain couples TRBV7-8 to TRBJ1-3, with D unclear. The CDR3 nucleotides are TGTGCCAGCAGCCAAGTCGGGAGGGTAACAGGAAACACCATATATTTT. Translated: CASSQVGRVTGNTIYF.